This section outlines one TCR beta chain sequence together with its context. The antigen is not known. The source of the sample is a study of PD-1 blockade in classical Hodgkin lymphoma. Study-wide background: Once every 2 weeks, patients received intravenous nivolumab at 3 mg/kg.

Each and every patient relapsed after autologous stem cell transplantation, and patients got differing brentuximab vedotin exposure. Progressive disease, partial response or complete response was each patient's best response. Trimming pared 2 bases from V and 5 bases from J, leaving 12 bases between. This CDR3 spans 14 amino acids. In germline, CDR1 is LNHDA, CDR2 SQIVND (reference sequence). Produced via immunoSEQ multiplex PCR; TCRdb's table is partial and in-frame only. The sample shows approximately 13,000 clones, 92% of them seen only once. Whole-study findings and limits: Newly diagnosed patients were reported to exhibit reduced baseline TCR diversity relative to healthy donors. When nivolumab was started under 1 year after ASCT, patients were excluded.

The TCR was taken from a human donor with classical Hodgkin lymphoma. The chain has TRBV19 and TRBJ1-2; D unresolved. Specimen: peripheral blood mononuclear cells (PBMCs), collected at baseline. Written as DNA, the CDR3 is TGTGCCAGTAGTATATGGCAAGACCCTTATGGCTACACCTTC. Translation: CASSIWQDPYGYTF.